This entry describes one T cell receptor (beta chain). Assay: immunoSEQ multiplex PCR; the TCRdb copy retains only in-frame clones and omits some. The sample yields about 200,000 clones, about 82% seen once. J gave up 4 bases and V 4 bases, and 5 bases lay outside the gene matches. The CDR3 runs 14 residues. Germline V CDR1 and CDR2: ENHRY, SYGVKD. The source of the sample is a study of blood T cell repertoires in COVID-19. Across the whole study: T cells, B-cell-depleted T cells, or PBMCs supplied cDNA or gDNA.

Participants had their cohort set by participant-reported clinical history. Specimen: PBMCs or T cells enriched from blood (not recorded which). The chain has TRBV10-3 and TRBJ1-2; 8 bases agree with TRBD1. This TCR derives from a man aged 40-49 years with acute COVID-19. The CDR3 reads CAISGTGLPYGYTF. In DNA form, the CDR3 reads TGTGCCATCAGTGGGACAGGGCTTCCCTATGGCTACACCTTC.